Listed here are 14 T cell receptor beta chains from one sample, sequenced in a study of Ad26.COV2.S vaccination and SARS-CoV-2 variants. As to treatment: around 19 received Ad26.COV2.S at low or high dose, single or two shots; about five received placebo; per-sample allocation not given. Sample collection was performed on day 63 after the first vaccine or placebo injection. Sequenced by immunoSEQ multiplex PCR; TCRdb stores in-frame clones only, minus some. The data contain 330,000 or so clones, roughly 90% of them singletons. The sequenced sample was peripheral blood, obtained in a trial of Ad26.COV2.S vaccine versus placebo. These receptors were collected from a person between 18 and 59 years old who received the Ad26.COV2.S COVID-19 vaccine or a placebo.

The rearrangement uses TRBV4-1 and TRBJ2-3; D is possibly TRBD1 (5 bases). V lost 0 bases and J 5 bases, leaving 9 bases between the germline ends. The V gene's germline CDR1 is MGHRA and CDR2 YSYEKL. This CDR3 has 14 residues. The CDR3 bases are TGCGCCAGCAGCCAAGATAGGGGTCAAGATACGCAGTATTTT. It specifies CASSQDRGQDTQYF.

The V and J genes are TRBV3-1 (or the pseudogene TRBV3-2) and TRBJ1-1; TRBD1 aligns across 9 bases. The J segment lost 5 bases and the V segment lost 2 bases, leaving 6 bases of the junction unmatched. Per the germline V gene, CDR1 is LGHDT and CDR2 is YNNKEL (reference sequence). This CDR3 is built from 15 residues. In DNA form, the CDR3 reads TGTGCCAGCAGCCAACCGGTCGGACAGGGGACTGAAGCTTTCTTT. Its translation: CASSQPVGQGTEAFF.

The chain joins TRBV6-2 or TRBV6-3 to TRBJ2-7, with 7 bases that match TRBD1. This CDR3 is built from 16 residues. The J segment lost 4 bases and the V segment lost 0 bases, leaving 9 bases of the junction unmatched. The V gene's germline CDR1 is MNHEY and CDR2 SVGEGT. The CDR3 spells CASSYSPFTGDYEQYF. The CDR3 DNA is TGTGCCAGCAGTTACTCACCCTTTACAGGGGATTACGAGCAGTACTTC.

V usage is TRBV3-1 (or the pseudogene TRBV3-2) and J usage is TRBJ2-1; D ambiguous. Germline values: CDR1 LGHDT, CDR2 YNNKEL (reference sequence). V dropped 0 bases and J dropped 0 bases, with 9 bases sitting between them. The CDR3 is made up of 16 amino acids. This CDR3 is CASSQDSGSSYNEQFF. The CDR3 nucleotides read TGTGCCAGCAGCCAAGATAGTGGAAGCTCCTACAATGAGCAGTTCTTC.

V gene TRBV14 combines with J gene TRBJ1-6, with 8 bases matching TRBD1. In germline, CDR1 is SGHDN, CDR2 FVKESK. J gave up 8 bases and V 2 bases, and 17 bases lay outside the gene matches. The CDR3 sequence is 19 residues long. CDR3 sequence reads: CASSQPLGQVRLVYSPLHF. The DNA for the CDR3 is TGTGCCAGCAGCCAACCTCTGGGACAGGTCAGGCTAGTATATTCACCCCTCCACTTT. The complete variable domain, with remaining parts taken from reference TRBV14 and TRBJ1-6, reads EAGVTQFPSHSVIEKGQTVTLRCDPISGHDNLYWYRRVMGKEIKFLLHFVKESKQDESGMPNNRFLAERTGGTYSTLKVQPAELEDSGVYFCASSQPLGQVRLVYSPLHFGNGTRLTVT.

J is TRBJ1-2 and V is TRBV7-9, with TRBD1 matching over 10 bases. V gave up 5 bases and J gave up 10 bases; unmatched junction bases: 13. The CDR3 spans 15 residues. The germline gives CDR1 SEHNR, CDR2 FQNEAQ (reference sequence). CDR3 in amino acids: CASSPDVGQGKAYTF. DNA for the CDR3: TGTGCCAGCAGCCCAGATGTGGGACAGGGGAAGGCCTACACCTTC. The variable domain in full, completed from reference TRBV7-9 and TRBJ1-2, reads DTGVSQNPRHKITKRGQNVTFRCDPISEHNRLYWYRQTLGQGPEFLTYFQNEAQLEKSRLLSDRFSAERPKGSFSTLEIQRTEQGDSAMYLCASSPDVGQGKAYTFGSGTRLTVV.

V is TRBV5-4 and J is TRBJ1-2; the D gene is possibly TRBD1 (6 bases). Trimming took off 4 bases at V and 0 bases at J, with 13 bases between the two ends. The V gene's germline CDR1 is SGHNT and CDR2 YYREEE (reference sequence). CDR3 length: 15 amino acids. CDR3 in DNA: TGTGCCAGCAGCCCGGCAGGGGCTTCTAACTATGGCTACACCTTC. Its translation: CASSPAGASNYGYTF.

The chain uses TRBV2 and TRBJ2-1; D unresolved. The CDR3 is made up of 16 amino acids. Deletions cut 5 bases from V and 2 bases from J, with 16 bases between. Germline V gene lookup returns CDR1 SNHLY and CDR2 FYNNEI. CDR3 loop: CASSTTADRTYNEQFF. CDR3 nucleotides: TGTGCCAGCAGTACCACGGCGGACCGGACCTACAATGAGCAGTTCTTC.

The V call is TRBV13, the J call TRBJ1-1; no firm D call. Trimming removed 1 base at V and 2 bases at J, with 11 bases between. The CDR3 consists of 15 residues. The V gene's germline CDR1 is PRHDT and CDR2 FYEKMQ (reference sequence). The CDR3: CASSLAGDGNTEAFF. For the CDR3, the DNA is TGTGCCAGCAGCTTAGCCGGTGACGGAAACACTGAAGCTTTCTTT.

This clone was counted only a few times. In DNA form, the CDR3 reads TGTGCCAGCAGCTTAGTGGGACAGGGGACTACTGAAGCTTTCTTT. Protein product: CASSLVGQGTTEAFF. The chain couples TRBV7-3 to TRBJ1-1, with 10 bases identical to TRBD1. CDR1 and CDR2 from the germline V gene are SGHTA and FQGTGA. The CDR3 consists of 15 residues. The trim removed 2 bases at V and 5 bases at J, leaving 5 bases unmatched.

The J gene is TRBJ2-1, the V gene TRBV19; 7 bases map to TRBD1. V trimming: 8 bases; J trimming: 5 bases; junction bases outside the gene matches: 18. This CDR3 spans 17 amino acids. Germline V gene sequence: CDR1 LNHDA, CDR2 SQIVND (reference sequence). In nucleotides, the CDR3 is TGTGCCAGTTCACAGGGGAAATCAGTGTTTGTACACAATGAGCAGTTCTTC. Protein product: CASSQGKSVFVHNEQFF.

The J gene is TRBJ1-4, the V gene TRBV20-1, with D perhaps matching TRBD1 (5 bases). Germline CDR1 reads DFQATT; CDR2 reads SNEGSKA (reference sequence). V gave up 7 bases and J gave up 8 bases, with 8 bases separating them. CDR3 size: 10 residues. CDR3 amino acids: CSVAGEKLFF. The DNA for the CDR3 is TGCAGTGTGGCAGGGGAAAAACTGTTTTTT.

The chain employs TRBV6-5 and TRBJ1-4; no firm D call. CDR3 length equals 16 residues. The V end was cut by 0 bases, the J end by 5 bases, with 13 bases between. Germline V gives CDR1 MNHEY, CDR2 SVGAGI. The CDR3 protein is CASSYSIGLLNEKLFF. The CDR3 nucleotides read TGTGCCAGCAGTTACTCGATAGGCCTGCTCAATGAAAAACTGTTTTTT.

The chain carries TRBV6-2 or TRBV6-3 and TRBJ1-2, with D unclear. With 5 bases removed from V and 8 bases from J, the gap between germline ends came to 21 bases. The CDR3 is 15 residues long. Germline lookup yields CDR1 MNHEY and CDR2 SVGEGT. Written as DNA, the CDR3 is TGTGCCAGCAGTACTTCCTCGACACCGTGGGGAGGCTACACCTTC. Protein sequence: CASSTSSTPWGGYTF.